These T cell receptor beta chains were read from a single sample in a study of blood T cell repertoires in COVID-19. Profiled with immunoSEQ multiplex PCR; TCRdb holds only in-frame clones, not every one. Of approximately 88,000 clones listed, 75% to 85% were seen once; the top ten hold around 21%. Sequencing was carried out using peripheral blood. These receptors were taken from a woman over 75 with acute or convalescent COVID-19. CDR3s include the opening cysteine and the closing phenylalanine or tryptophan. Fields, in order: clone size, J gene, D gene, V gene, CDR3 DNA, CDR3 protein. The D gene is left open where the match is weak. Part of the rows lack a size; the others show once, few, many or a class for expanded clones.

. TRBJ2-7 . TRBV5-1 TGCGCCAGCAGCTTTCGGGCGGGGAACGACGAGCAGTACTTC CASSFRAGNDEQYF
once TRBJ1-2 . TRBV6-5 TGTGCCAGCAGTTACCTACAGGGAAACTATGGCTACACCTTC CASSYLQGNYGYTF
few TRBJ2-7 . TRBV6-5 TGTGCCAGCAGACTGCTGGACAACTCCTACGAGCAGTACTTC CASRLLDNSYEQYF
. TRBJ2-5 . TRBV7-2 TGTGCCAGCAGCTTGTATCAAGAGACCCAGTACTTC CASSLYQETQYF
few TRBJ2-7 TRBD1 TRBV5-4 TGTGCCAGCAGCTTGGTAGGGGCAGGGGGCGACGAGCAGTACTTC CASSLVGAGGDEQYF
. TRBJ1-2 . TRBV3-1/TRBV3-2 TGTGCCAGCAGCCTGAGACAGGAGACTAATGGCTACACCTTC CASSLRQETNGYTF
. TRBJ1-2 . TRBV27 TGTGCCAGCAGTTTATTCCAGGGAGGTTATGGCTACACCTTC CASSLFQGGYGYTF
. TRBJ2-4 . TRBV11-3 TGTGCCAGCAACCTTCAGGTAGCCAAAAACATTCAGTACTTC CASNLQVAKNIQYF
. TRBJ2-1 . TRBV14 TGTGCCAGCAGCCAAGATTACCTAGCTGGTGAGCAGTTCTTC CASSQDYLAGEQFF
. TRBJ2-1 . TRBV24-1 TGTGCCACCAGTGATGGCCAGGGGAATAATGAGCAGTTCTTC CATSDGQGNNEQFF
. TRBJ1-1 . TRBV7-9 TGTGCCAGCAGCTCAAGACAGAGAGAAGGGGTTGAAGCTTTCTTT CASSSRQREGVEAFF
. TRBJ2-7 . TRBV2 TGTGCCAGCAGTAGGACAATGTACTACGAGCAGTACTTC CASSRTMYYEQYF
few TRBJ1-3 . TRBV7-9 TGTGCCAGCAGCTTAAGGGCAGGGACTGGAAACACCATATATTTT CASSLRAGTGNTIYF
few TRBJ1-5 TRBD1 TRBV7-8 TGTGCCAGCAGCTTAGGGAACAGGGGGATTAGCAATCAGCCCCAGCATTTT CASSLGNRGISNQPQHF
. TRBJ2-7 . TRBV19 TGTGCCAGTAGTCCCCGGCAGACTCGCTCCTACGAGCAGTACTTC CASSPRQTRSYEQYF
. TRBJ1-4 TRBD1 TRBV18 TGTGCCAGCTCATCCCAGGGGGCAACTAATGAAAAACTGTTTTTT CASSSQGATNEKLFF
. TRBJ2-7 TRBD1 TRBV6-5 TGTGCCAGCAGGCGACAGGGGTACGAGCAGTACTTC CASRRQGYEQYF
. TRBJ2-2 TRBD1 TRBV3-1/TRBV3-2 TGTGCCAGCAGCCTGGGGGACAGATCGCTGTTTTTT CASSLGDRSLFF
. TRBJ2-7 TRBD1 TRBV7-8 TGTGCCAGCAGCCCGAGACAGGGCACCTACGAGCAGTACTTC CASSPRQGTYEQYF
. TRBJ2-1 . TRBV27 TGTGCCAGCAGTACGGCCTTGCAGGGGTACAATGAGCAGTTCTTC CASSTALQGYNEQFF
. TRBJ2-2 . TRBV7-8 TGTGCCAGCAGCTTAGACTTAACCGGGGAGCTGTTTTTT CASSLDLTGELFF
. TRBJ2-2 . TRBV15 TGTGCCACCAGTCGCGAAGGAGACACCGGGGAGCTGTTTTTT CATSREGDTGELFF
once TRBJ2-7 . TRBV3-1/TRBV3-2 TGTGCCAGCAGCGGGGTTCAGGGGGAGCAGTACTTC CASSGVQGEQYF
. TRBJ2-5 . TRBV7-2 TGTGCCAGCAGCCGCGGACTGAATTGGGCCCAGTACTTC CASSRGLNWAQYF
once TRBJ1-3 . TRBV18 TGTGCCAGCTCACCATTTTCGGGGTCTGGAAACACCATATATTTT CASSPFSGSGNTIYF
. TRBJ1-3 . TRBV19 TGTGCCACCGCGAGGGCTAACTCTGGAAACACCATATATTTT CATARANSGNTIYF
. TRBJ1-2 . TRBV3-1/TRBV3-2 TGTGCCAGCAGCCAAGTGAGGGCCAACTATGGCTACACCTTC CASSQVRANYGYTF
. TRBJ1-5 TRBD1 TRBV19 TGTGCCAGTACGGGCGGGACAGGAGGGGGTCAGCCCCAGCATTTT CASTGGTGGGQPQHF
. TRBJ1-4 TRBD1 TRBV7-8 TGTGCCAGCAGCTTAGCGACAGGGTATAATGAAAAACTGTTTTTT CASSLATGYNEKLFF
few TRBJ2-2 . TRBV6-5 TGTGCCAGCAGTCAGAGGGGGAGGAACACCGGGGAGCTGTTTTTT CASSQRGRNTGELFF
. TRBJ1-5 . TRBV28 TGTGCCAGCAGTACAGGGACCTCTCAGCCCCAGCATTTT CASSTGTSQPQHF
. TRBJ1-2 TRBD1 TRBV5-1 TGCGCCAGCAGCTTGGCTACAGGGGGGTTTAAGAACTATGGCTACACCTTC CASSLATGGFKNYGYTF
. TRBJ1-2 . TRBV30 TGTGCCTGGCGCCCGTCGGGGGGTTATGGCTACACCTTC CAWRPSGGYGYTF
. TRBJ2-2 TRBD1 TRBV27 TGTGCCAGCAGTTTAACCCCTGGGCAGGGGGCCGGGGAGCTGTTTTTT CASSLTPGQGAGELFF
few TRBJ2-7 TRBD1 TRBV5-1 TGCGCCAGCAGCTTGGGGCAGGGGGCGTACGAGCAGTACTTC CASSLGQGAYEQYF
. TRBJ2-5 TRBD1 TRBV4-1 TGCGCCAGCAGCCAAGAGCCGGGACAGCCGGAGACCCAGTACTTC CASSQEPGQPETQYF
. TRBJ2-1 TRBD2 TRBV5-1 TGCGCCAGCAGCTTGATAGCGGGAGGGCCAGATGAGCAGTTCTTC CASSLIAGGPDEQFF
. TRBJ2-2 TRBD2 TRBV18 TGTGCCAGCTCACCCGAGCGGGAGGTTACCGGGGAGCTGTTTTTT CASSPEREVTGELFF
. TRBJ2-3 . TRBV7-2 TGTGCCAGCAGCCTCAGAGGGCCAACAGATACGCAGTATTTT CASSLRGPTDTQYF
few TRBJ1-5 . TRBV15 TGTGCCACCAGCAGGTTTACAGGGTTCAATCAGCCCCAGCATTTT CATSRFTGFNQPQHF
few TRBJ2-1 . TRBV19 TGTGCCAGTAGTATAGCTGGGGCTACCTACAATGAGCAGTTCTTC CASSIAGATYNEQFF
. TRBJ2-7 . TRBV19 TGTGCCAGTAGTACAGGGGCCGTTGTCTCCTACGAGCAGTACTTC CASSTGAVVSYEQYF
. TRBJ2-3 . TRBV24-1 TGTGCCACCAGTGAAGCCCGGGACACTGGAGGTACGCAGTATTTT CATSEARDTGGTQYF
. TRBJ2-7 . TRBV10-3 TGTGCCATCAGTGAGTCGAACGGGGACGAGCAGTACTTC CAISESNGDEQYF
few TRBJ2-1 . TRBV30 TGTGCCTGGGGACTGACTAGGAATGAGCAGTTCTTC CAWGLTRNEQFF
. TRBJ2-1 TRBD2 TRBV5-6 TGTGCCAGCAGCGGGCCGAGCGGGAGGGTTAATGAGCAGTTCTTC CASSGPSGRVNEQFF
. TRBJ2-2 . TRBV7-8 TGTGCCAGCAGCTCCCCAACAGGGATAGTTTCGACCGGGGAGCTGTTTTTT CASSSPTGIVSTGELFF
once TRBJ2-1 TRBD2 TRBV9 TGTGCCAGCAGCGTGAGGACTAGCGGGGGTTACAATGAGCAGTTCTTC CASSVRTSGGYNEQFF
. TRBJ2-3 . TRBV5-1 TGCGCCAGCAGCGCCACCGGGACTTACTTCGATACGCAGTATTTT CASSATGTYFDTQYF
. TRBJ2-1 TRBD2 TRBV3-1/TRBV3-2 TGTGCCAGCACCCTGGGTAGCGGGTTTCTCAATGAGCAGTTCTTC CASTLGSGFLNEQFF
. TRBJ1-4 TRBD1 TRBV7-9 TGTGCCAGCAGCCCCGGACAGGGACCTGCAACTAATGAAAAACTGTTTTTT CASSPGQGPATNEKLFF
. TRBJ2-1 . TRBV5-1 TGCGCCAGCAGCTTGAACAGATACAATGAGCAGTTCTTC CASSLNRYNEQFF
. TRBJ2-7 . TRBV5-1 TGCGCCAGCAGCGGAACTAGCACCTACGAGCAGTACTTC CASSGTSTYEQYF
. TRBJ2-5 . TRBV3-1/TRBV3-2 TGTGCCAGCAGCCCCAAATACCAAGAGACCCAGTACTTC CASSPKYQETQYF